This entry describes one T cell receptor beta chain. Its target antigen remains unknown. Base qualities were left out, and no much larger clone turns up one base away. The CDR3 starts with the cysteine, ends with the phenylalanine, and has 15 residues. Here the CDR3 DNA is all that survives: 45 bases in frame from base 1. CDR1 is given as SEHNR and CDR2 as FQNEAQ, both from the germline V gene (reference sequence). V loses 0 bases, J loses 2 bases, and the germline ends lie 10 bases apart. This record belongs to a study of blood T cell repertoires in COVID-19 (dated by TCRdb to about 2020). With regard to the full study: The collaborator samples originated in the United States, Italy and Spain and spanned the acute and convalescent phases of COVID-19. The material from the prospective study consisted of cDNA or gDNA derived from T cells, B-cell-depleted T cells, or PBMCs. Subjects who had been exposed to COVID-19, were actively infected with it, or had recovered from it provided the deeply sampled blood TCRbeta repertoires that made up the dataset. The repertoires were released in a freely available public database intended as a resource for research on the immune response to SARS-CoV-2. Samples came from the ongoing ImmuneRACE study (first 160 participants) plus 1,254 subjects from 6 global collaborators. Sample metadata almost always included a de-identified subject ID, COVID-19 status, age in years and sex. Where available, HLA class I and class II types were obtained from metadata supplied by the sample provider rather than from assay-based typing. Study-level results and caveats: Clinical and demographic metadata were provided uncurated, with the amount varying by source and participant.

One collaborating source in Seattle enrolled patients while the patients were actively infected and followed the patients over time throughout the course of disease. Each collaborating institution followed its own protocols to collect whole blood in K2EDTA tubes. Collaborator samples were shipped for TCRbeta analysis as frozen whole blood, isolated PBMCs, or DNA extracted from either sample type. The immunoSEQ Assay, a bias-controlled multiplex PCR, was used to amplify TCRbeta CDR3 regions from genomic DNA. The authors processed their data as follows. The number of nucleated cells in each sample was estimated by amplification of reference gene primers within the assay. To quantify the absolute abundance of each unique TCRbeta CDR3 rearrangement, sequence reads were collapsed and filtered. For each sample, productive Simpson clonality was calculated as the square root of Simpson's diversity index over productive rearrangements. TCRdb holds this immuneACCESS table with in-frame rearrangements only. Some clones are missing; in checked studies, unresolved V genes explain under half, and the rest has no known cause. V and J calls and clone size are those listed in that table; D and trimming were worked out from the DNA. In this sample the table shows over 65,000 clones, 80% to 90% of which occur a single time. The top ten hold 6.3% of the sample.

The source material was peripheral blood. The receptor was derived from a man older than 75 with COVID-19, enrolled during active disease. This sequence uses TRBV7-9 and TRBJ2-5; the D gene is possibly TRBD2, with 5 bases matching. The CDR3 corresponds to CASSLAEGKQETQYF. The bases read TGTGCCAGCAGCTTAGCAGAGGGAAAACAAGAGACCCAGTACTTC.